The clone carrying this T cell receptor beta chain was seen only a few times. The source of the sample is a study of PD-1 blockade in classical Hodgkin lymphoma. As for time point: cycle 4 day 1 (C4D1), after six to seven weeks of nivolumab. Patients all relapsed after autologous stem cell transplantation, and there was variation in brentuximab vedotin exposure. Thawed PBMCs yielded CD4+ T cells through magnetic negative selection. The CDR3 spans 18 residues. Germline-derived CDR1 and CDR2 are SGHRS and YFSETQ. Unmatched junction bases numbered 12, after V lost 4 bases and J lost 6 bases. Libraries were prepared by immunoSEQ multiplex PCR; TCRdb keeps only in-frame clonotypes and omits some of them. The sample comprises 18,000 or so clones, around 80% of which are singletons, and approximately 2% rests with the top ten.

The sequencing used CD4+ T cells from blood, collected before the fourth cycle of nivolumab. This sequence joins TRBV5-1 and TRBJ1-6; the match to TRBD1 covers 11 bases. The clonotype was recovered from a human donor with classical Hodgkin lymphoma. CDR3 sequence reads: CASSNSPLGQGANSPLHF. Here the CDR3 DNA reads TGCGCCAGCAGCAACTCCCCCCTTGGACAGGGGGCTAATTCACCCCTCCACTTT.